The source of this T cell receptor (beta chain) is a study of T cell changes during pregnancy in multiple sclerosis (dated by TCRdb to the late 2010s). With respect to the entire study: The study looked at changes in the T cell repertoire across pregnancy in women with multiple sclerosis.

From cysteine to phenylalanine, the CDR3 is 11 amino acids long. Only the CDR3 region is kept as DNA, spanning 33 bases read in frame from base 1. CDR1 and CDR2, looked up from the germline V gene (reference sequence), are DFQATT and SNEGSKA. For this clone: What this receptor recognizes is not known. The junction differs from germline at one of its ends, possibly a read error.

Libraries were made using the immunoSEQ multiplex PCR assay. TCRdb's version of the immuneACCESS table is confined to in-frame rearrangements and falls short of the full clone set. An unresolved V gene accounts for under half of the shortfall where checked; the remainder is of unknown origin. This sample gives 45,000 to 50,000 clones in total; about 90% of them show up just once. Jointly, the top ten make up 0.37% of the sample. The sequence was obtained from a female donor in good health, enrolled as a control in a pregnancy study. The rearranged chain carries TRBV20-1 and TRBJ1-2, with TRBD1 perhaps the D gene, on 5 matching bases. The input for sequencing was CD4+ T cells from peripheral blood mononuclear cells, taken in the second trimester of pregnancy. The CDR3 amino acid sequence is: CSARDLWGCTF. Read as DNA, the sequence is TGCAGTGCTAGAGATCTCTGGGGCTGCACCTTC.